This TCR beta chain is from a study of T cells in Graves' hyperthyroidism and ophthalmopathy. Study conclusions and caveats: Using 13 V-J features, a model discriminated ophthalmopathy from stable hyperthyroidism. Among clonotypes expanded in thyroid above 0.001, most were also found in blood.

As to this clonotype: Its antigen is unidentified.

Diagnostic assessment was based on clinical symptoms, serum thyroxine and TRAb, thyroid ultrasound and orbital computed tomography. Authors of the study amplified TCR beta CDR3 regions from RNA transcripts. The TCR CDR3 first-round RT-PCR relied on the HTBI primer set. TCRdb passed the multiplex PCR reads through MiXCR, listing each CDR3 protein once. Among around 450,000 distinct CDR3 sequences listed, 15% to 18% were seen once. The CDR3 has 14 residues. Germline-derived CDR1 and CDR2 are ENHRY and SYGVKD. V shed 0 bases, J shed 3 bases, and the junction held 1 base outside the gene matches. The TCR comes from a woman between 18 and 29 years old with Graves' hyperthyroidism. Input material: blood. V and J are TRBV10-3 and TRBJ2-5; 7 nucleotides line up with TRBD2. CDR3 protein: CAISESGGEETQYF. The CDR3 DNA reads TGTGCCATCAGTGAGTCGGGGGGGGAAGAGACCCAGTACTTC.